This T cell receptor beta chain was captured in a study of blood T cell repertoires in COVID-19. About the research overall: The origin of the acute and convalescent COVID-19 samples was the United States, Italy and Spain.

The CDR3 extends over 13 amino acids. Germline V gives CDR1 ENHRY, CDR2 SYGVKD. Trimming pared 4 bases from V and 5 bases from J, leaving 6 bases between. Clones were read by immunoSEQ multiplex PCR, and TCRdb kept only the in-frame ones, dropping some. The sample contains 92,000 or so clones, roughly 78% of which appear only once. The specimen was peripheral blood. The rearrangement uses TRBV10-3 and TRBJ1-6; D gene unclear. This receptor was taken from an elderly woman with acute or convalescent COVID-19. The CDR3: CAISVGDNSPLHF. The CDR3 nucleotides are TGTGCCATCAGTGTGGGAGATAATTCACCCCTCCACTTT.